These 25 T cell receptor beta chains originate from one sample sequenced in a study of cytomegalovirus exposure and HLA in healthy donors. Both 60 Vbeta primers and 13 Jbeta primers went into the PCR. Clones were read by immunoSEQ multiplex PCR, and TCRdb kept only the in-frame ones, dropping some. The sample lists approximately 90,000 clones, around 8% occurring once. Sequenced sample: PBMCs. These receptors all stem from a man over 45 in good health and CMV-seronegative.

This clone was seen a few times. V usage is TRBV6-4 and J usage is TRBJ2-1; TRBD1 aligns across 7 bases. The CDR3 has 16 residues. V lost 5 bases to trimming and J lost 4 bases; unmatched junction nucleotides: 11. Germline V gene sequence: CDR1 MRHNA, CDR2 SNTAGT. DNA of the CDR3: TGTGCCAGCAGTAGTCAGGGGGTATCATCTTACAATGAGCAGTTCTTC. Its protein product is CASSSQGVSSYNEQFF.

Regarding this clone: Other DNA sequences in this specimen translate into the identical CDR3. The chain carries TRBV5-1 and TRBJ2-7; TRBD2 matches 9 bases. Germline trimming cut 2 bases from V and 2 bases from J; bases unmatched to any gene: 5. The CDR3 extends over 15 amino acids. Germline lookup yields CDR1 SGHRS and CDR2 YFSETQ. The DNA for the CDR3 is TGCGCCAGCAGCTTCTCTAGCGGGGATGCCTACGAGCAGTACTTC. Its translation is CASSFSSGDAYEQYF.

The gene calls are TRBV28 and TRBJ1-5, with TRBD1 identical over 8 bases. CDR1 is MDHEN and CDR2 is SYDVKM in the germline V gene. CDR3 size: 18 residues. With V trimmed by 4 bases and J by 0 bases, 11 bases remained unmatched. In DNA, the CDR3 is TGTGCCAGCAGTTCCTCCGGACAGGGCCTATATAGCAATCAGCCCCAGCATTTT. This sequence encodes CASSSSGQGLYSNQPQHF.

V and J are TRBV11-2 and TRBJ2-7, with 9 bases fitting TRBD1. V dropped 0 bases and J dropped 2; count of bases not matched to a gene: 2. The CDR3 has 15 amino acids. The germline CDR1 and CDR2 sequences are SGHAT and FQNNGV. CDR3 protein: CASSLEGTGTYEQYF. The CDR3 bases are TGTGCCAGCAGCTTAGAAGGGACAGGGACCTACGAGCAGTACTTC.

This clone was detected only a few times. The V gene is TRBV5-1, the J gene TRBJ2-2; 10 nucleotides match TRBD2. The ends lost 3 bases at V and 3 bases at J; junction bases unmatched: 5. There are 16 residues in the CDR3. Germline values: CDR1 SGHRS, CDR2 YFSETQ. This chain's CDR3 is CASSWLAGDDTGELFF. In DNA, the CDR3 is TGCGCCAGCAGCTGGCTAGCGGGAGATGACACCGGGGAGCTGTTTTTT.

This chain links TRBV27 with TRBJ2-2, with 9 bases identical to TRBD1. The junction had 11 bases not matched to a gene; V was cut back by 2 bases and J by 4 bases. Germline loops: CDR1 MNHEY, CDR2 SMNVEV (reference sequence). This CDR3 contains 18 residues. The CDR3 coding sequence is TGTGCCAGCAGTTTACGACTACTCGGGACAGGGCGCACCGGGGAGCTGTTTTTT. This encodes CASSLRLLGTGRTGELFF.

This clone was detected only once. An end of the junction differs from the germline gene, which may be a read error. The gene calls are TRBV7-9 and TRBJ2-7; tentative D call: TRBD2 (6 bases). The length of the CDR3 is 16 residues. Germline CDR1 reads SEHNR; CDR2 reads FQNEAQ (reference sequence). The CDR3 bases are TGTGCCAGCAGCTCGTCCCGGGGGTCCCCCTCCTACGGGCAGTACTTC. It specifies CASSSSRGSPSYGQYF.

The table lists this clone with a few counts. The J gene is TRBJ2-3, the V gene TRBV19, with D perhaps assigned TRBD1 or TRBD2 (10 bases each). Trimming removed 6 bases at V and 6 bases at J, with 28 bases between. The CDR3 runs to 18 residues. Germline CDR1 reads LNHDA; CDR2 reads SQIVND (reference sequence). CDR3 sequence (DNA): TGTGCCAGTAGCTTGACAGGGGGCCAAAGCGGGAGGGGTGATACGCAGTATTTT. Translating it yields CASSLTGGQSGRGDTQYF.

As DNA, the CDR3 is TGTGCCAGCAGTCCCTGGACAGGGGGAAACTATGGCTACACCTTC. The encoded protein is CASSPWTGGNYGYTF. The chain uses TRBV28 and TRBJ1-2; 10 bases map to TRBD1. This CDR3 contains 15 residues. Looked up from germline, CDR1 is MDHEN and CDR2 is SYDVKM. Trimming took 5 bases from V and 2 from J; bases not matched to a gene: 5.

This clone was seen a few times. The chain recombines TRBV19 with TRBJ1-5; 7 bases fit TRBD1. The V and J ends lost 3 bases and 5 bases, in that order; junction bases with no gene match: 10. The CDR3 sequence is 16 residues long. Germline values: CDR1 LNHDA, CDR2 SQIVND (reference sequence). DNA of the CDR3: TGTGCCAGTAGTATGAAGGGGGACAGCTACTATCAGCCCCAGCATTTT. As protein: CASSMKGDSYYQPQHF.

The chain links TRBV7-9 to TRBJ1-2, with D uncertain. The V gene's germline CDR1 is SEHNR and CDR2 FQNEAQ (reference sequence). Trimming stripped 0 bases from V and 4 bases from J, with 12 bases between. CDR3 length equals 15 residues. The CDR3 here is CASSLASQPLYGYTF. CDR3 in DNA: TGTGCCAGCAGCTTAGCGTCACAACCCCTCTATGGCTACACCTTC.

The chain combines TRBV5-1 with TRBJ1-2, with D perhaps TRBD1 (5 bases). With 0 bases removed from V and 0 bases from J, the gap between germline ends came to 9 bases. The length of the CDR3 is 15 residues. From germline, CDR1 is SGHRS and CDR2 YFSETQ. Here the CDR3 reads CASSLERGANYGYTF. The DNA of the CDR3 is TGCGCCAGCAGCTTGGAAAGGGGTGCTAACTATGGCTACACCTTC.

The chain combines TRBV10-3 with TRBJ2-2; 8 positions agree with TRBD2. From germline, CDR1 is ENHRY and CDR2 SYGVKD. The CDR3 loop spans 14 amino acids. J was trimmed by 4 bases and V by 4 bases; bases with no gene match: 2. CDR3: CAISGLAPTGELFF. The CDR3 DNA reads as TGTGCCATCAGTGGACTAGCGCCCACCGGGGAGCTGTTTTTT.

This clone was picked up a small number of times. The chain combines TRBV28 with TRBJ2-7; 10 bases line up with TRBD2. V lost 4 bases, J lost 2 bases, and 14 bases stayed unmatched. Germline assignment: CDR1 MDHEN and CDR2 SYDVKM. CDR3 length equals 18 residues. DNA for the CDR3: TGTGCCAGCAGTTCGAGGGGGTTGGGACTAGCGAGCCCCTACGAGCAGTACTTC. Its protein product is CASSSRGLGLASPYEQYF.

In its sample, this clone was seen a few times. V and J are TRBV7-6 and TRBJ2-1; D remains unclear. CDR1 is SGHVS, CDR2 FNYEAQ, per germline. The CDR3 consists of 19 residues. V was clipped by 5 bases and J by 0 bases, with 23 bases between them. CDR3 residues: CASSPLTPPEPSSYNEQFF. CDR3 sequence (DNA): TGTGCCAGCAGCCCCTTAACCCCTCCGGAGCCAAGCTCCTACAATGAGCAGTTCTTC.

This chain connects TRBV4-1 to TRBJ1-6, with D maybe TRBD1 (5 bases). CDR1 is MGHRA and CDR2 is YSYEKL in the germline V gene. With 0 bases removed from V and 1 base from J, the gap between germline ends came to 7 bases. The CDR3 extends over 16 amino acids. The CDR3 DNA sequence: TGCGCCAGCAGCCAAGAAAGGGGTTCCTATAATTCACCCCTCCACTTT. It codes for CASSQERGSYNSPLHF.

This clone counts as medium-sized. The rearrangement links TRBV6-5 to TRBJ2-1; D may be TRBD2 (6 bases). Between the trimmed V and J ends, which lost 2 bases and 5 bases, there was a span of 16 bases. The CDR3 has 16 residues. CDR1 MNHEY and CDR2 SVGAGI come from the germline V gene. This CDR3 reads CASSYEEGSGNNEQFF. Here the CDR3 DNA reads TGTGCCAGCAGTTACGAGGAAGGTAGCGGTAACAATGAGCAGTTCTTC.

This clone turned up a few times. V is TRBV5-1 and J is TRBJ2-7, with D perhaps matching TRBD1 (6 bases). The germline CDR1 and CDR2 sequences are SGHRS and YFSETQ. The CDR3 has 15 residues. The ends were cut back, 0 bases at V and 6 bases at J, with 16 bases in the middle. The CDR3 sequence is CASSLVSGEGIEQYF. In nucleotides, the CDR3 is TGCGCCAGCAGCTTGGTTTCAGGGGAAGGGATCGAGCAGTACTTC.

The chain is built from TRBV5-1 and TRBJ2-1, with 7 bases aligning to TRBD1. In germline, CDR1 is SGHRS, CDR2 YFSETQ. The J segment lost 4 bases and the V segment lost 0 bases, leaving 7 bases of the junction unmatched. The CDR3 consists of 16 residues. The CDR3 DNA reads TGCGCCAGCAGCTTGGGAGACAGGGCGACGTACAATGAGCAGTTCTTC. It codes for CASSLGDRATYNEQFF.

This clone was seen more than once but under ten times. The V call is TRBV29-1, the J call TRBJ2-7; D uncertain. Looked up from germline, CDR1 is SQVTM and CDR2 is ANQGSEA. The V gene lost 4 bases and the J gene lost 0 bases, with 4 bases spanning the gap. CDR3 length: 11 amino acids. The CDR3 nucleotides are TGCAGCGTTGGGAGCTCCTACGAGCAGTACTTC. Protein product: CSVGSSYEQYF.

This clone was found a few times. The chain employs TRBV7-9 and TRBJ1-1, with 8 bases identical to TRBD1. This CDR3 is built from 14 residues. Germline assignment: CDR1 SEHNR and CDR2 FQNEAQ (reference sequence). Trimming removed 4 bases from V and 4 bases from J; junction bases left unmatched: 5. CDR3 in amino acids: CASSYGQGGTEAFF. CDR3 nucleotides: TGTGCCAGCAGCTACGGACAGGGAGGCACTGAAGCTTTCTTT.

This clone was seen more than once but under ten times. The chain is built from TRBV29-1 and TRBJ1-1; D gene unclear. Germline loops: CDR1 SQVTM, CDR2 ANQGSEA. V was pared by 4 bases and J by 1 base, with 4 bases between. The CDR3 totals 11 residues. DNA of the CDR3: TGCAGCGTTGGACAGAACACTGAAGCTTTCTTT. Its translation is CSVGQNTEAFF.

V and J are TRBV2 and TRBJ2-3, with 9 bases aligning to TRBD2. The CDR3 loop spans 14 amino acids. V lost 7 bases to trimming and J lost 7 bases; unmatched junction nucleotides: 9. CDR1 is SNHLY, CDR2 FYNNEI, per germline. The CDR3 spells CASTRGGKMNTQYF. CDR3 DNA sequence: TGTGCCAGCACGCGGGGGGGAAAAATGAATACGCAGTATTTT.

The CDR3 DNA reads as TGTGCCAGTAAGGAGGGGAGAACTGGAAACACCATATATTTT. It encodes CASKEGRTGNTIYF. This chain joins TRBV19 and TRBJ1-3; tentatively, D is TRBD1 (5 bases). The V end lost 7 bases, the J end lost 2 bases, and 12 bases lay between the germline ends. Per germline, CDR1 LNHDA and CDR2 SQIVND (reference sequence). The CDR3 runs to 14 residues.

This clone was observed a few times. The chain is built from TRBV27 and TRBJ2-1, with 13 bases lining up with TRBD2. Trimming removed 10 bases from V and 7 bases from J; junction bases left unmatched: 7. This CDR3 is built from 14 residues. The germline V gene encodes CDR1 MNHEY and CDR2 SMNVEV (reference sequence). CDR3 region: CATTTSGRNNEQFF. CDR3 sequence (DNA): TGTGCCACTACGACTAGCGGGAGGAATAATGAGCAGTTCTTC.